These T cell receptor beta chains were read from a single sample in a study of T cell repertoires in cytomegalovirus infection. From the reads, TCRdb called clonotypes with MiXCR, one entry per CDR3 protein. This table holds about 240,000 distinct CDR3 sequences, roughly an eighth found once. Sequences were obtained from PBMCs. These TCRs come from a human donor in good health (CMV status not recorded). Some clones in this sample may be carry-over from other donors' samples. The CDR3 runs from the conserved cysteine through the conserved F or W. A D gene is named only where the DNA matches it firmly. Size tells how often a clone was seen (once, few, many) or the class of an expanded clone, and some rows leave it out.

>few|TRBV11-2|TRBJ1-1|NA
TGTGCCAGCAGACCCAGGGTTCAGAACACTGAAGCTTTCTTT
CASRPRVQNTEAFF
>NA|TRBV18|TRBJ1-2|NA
TGTGCCAGCTCACTAGGGACGGCATCTAACTATGGCTACACCTTC
CASSLGTASNYGYTF
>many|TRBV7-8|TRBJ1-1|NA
TGTGCCAGCAGCCGTCCCGCCCGGACGGGGAACACTGAAGCTTTCTTT
CASSRPARTGNTEAFF
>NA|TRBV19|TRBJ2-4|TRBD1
TGTGCCAATTCGACAGGGGGTTATGCCAAAAACATTCAGTACTTC
CANSTGGYAKNIQYF
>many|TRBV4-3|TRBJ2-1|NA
TGCGCCAGCAGCCAAAGACCCGAACTTAAGGATGAGCAGTTCTTC
CASSQRPELKDEQFF
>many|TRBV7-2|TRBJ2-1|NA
TGTGCCAGCAGCTTAGGAGGGCAGGAGCAGTTCTTC
CASSLGGQEQFF
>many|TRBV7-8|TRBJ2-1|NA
TGTGCCAGCAGCACCCGGACCTACAATGAGCAGTTCTTC
CASSTRTYNEQFF
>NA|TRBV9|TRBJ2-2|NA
TGTGCCAGCAGCGTAGAGCTAGCGAACACCGGGGAGCTGTTTTTT
CASSVELANTGELFF
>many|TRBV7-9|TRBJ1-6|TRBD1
TGTGCCAGCAGTGACAGGGGCGGCTATAATTCACCCCTCCACTTT
CASSDRGGYNSPLHF
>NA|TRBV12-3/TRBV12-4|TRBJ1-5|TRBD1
TGTGCCAGCAGCAGACAGGGGAAAAATCAGCCCCAGCATTTT
CASSRQGKNQPQHF
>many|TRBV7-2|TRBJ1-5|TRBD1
TGTGCCAGCAGCTTAAATCATCCGGACAGGGACAATCAGCCCCAGCATTTT
CASSLNHPDRDNQPQHF
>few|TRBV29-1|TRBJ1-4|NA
TGCAGCGTTGGATGGGGTTCGGAAAAACTGTTTTTT
CSVGWGSEKLFF
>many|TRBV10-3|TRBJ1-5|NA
TGTGCCATCAAGAGTGATATAGGAGGTCAGCCCCAGCATTTT
CAIKSDIGGQPQHF
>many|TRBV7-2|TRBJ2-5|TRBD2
TGTGCCAGCAGCTTAGGGCTAGCGGGGTTTAAAGAGACCCAGTACTTC
CASSLGLAGFKETQYF
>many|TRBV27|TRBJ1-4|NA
TGTGCCAGCAGTTCTGTACAGCCAGGGGATGAAAAACTGTTTTTT
CASSSVQPGDEKLFF
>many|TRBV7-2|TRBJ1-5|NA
TGTGCCAGCAGCCCCTACGCAGGCAGTGATAGCAATCAGCCCCAGCATTTT
CASSPYAGSDSNQPQHF
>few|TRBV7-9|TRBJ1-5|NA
TGTGCCAGCAGCCGCGGACAGTTTGAACAGCCCCAGCATTTT
CASSRGQFEQPQHF
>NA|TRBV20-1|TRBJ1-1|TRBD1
TGCAGTGCAACCGGGGACAGGGGGAACACTGAAGCTTTCTTT
CSATGDRGNTEAFF
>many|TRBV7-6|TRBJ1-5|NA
TGTGCCAGCAGCTTTTATAGCAATCAGCCCCAGCATTTT
CASSFYSNQPQHF
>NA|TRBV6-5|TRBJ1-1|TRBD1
TGTGCCAGCAGTTCGGGACAGCTCGGAGCTTTCTTT
CASSSGQLGAFF
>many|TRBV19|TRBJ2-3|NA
TGTGCCAGTAGTATTTCGGGAGACAGGGAGGCAGATACGCAGTATTTT
CASSISGDREADTQYF
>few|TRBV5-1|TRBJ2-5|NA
TGCGCCAGCAGCTCGGACCCAGAAGAGACCCAGTACTTC
CASSSDPEETQYF
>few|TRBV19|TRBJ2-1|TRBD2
TGTGCCAGTAGTCGGACGGGGAGGGCACTGTACAATGAGCAGTTCTTC
CASSRTGRALYNEQFF
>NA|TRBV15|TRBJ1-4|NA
TGTGCCACCCTTCGGGGGGGGCCAACTAATGAAAAACTGTTTTTT
CATLRGGPTNEKLFF
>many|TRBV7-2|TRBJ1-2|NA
TGTGCCAGCAGCTTAGATGGGCAGGGAAGTGGCTACACCTTC
CASSLDGQGSGYTF
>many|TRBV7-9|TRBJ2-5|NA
TGTGCCAGCAGCCGGCCGACAGGCGGGACCCAGTACTTC
CASSRPTGGTQYF
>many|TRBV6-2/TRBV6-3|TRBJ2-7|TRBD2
TGTGCCAGCAGAGGGACTAGCGGCTACGAGCAGTACTTC
CASRGTSGYEQYF
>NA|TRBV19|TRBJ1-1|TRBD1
TGTGCCAGTATCGACAGGGGTACTGAAGCTTTCTTT
CASIDRGTEAFF
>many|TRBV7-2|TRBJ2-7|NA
TGTGCCAGCAGCTTAGGTGTGGGCAACTCCTACGAGCAGTACTTC
CASSLGVGNSYEQYF
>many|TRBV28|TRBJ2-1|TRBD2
TGTGCCGGACCTCAGGGGCGGGAGGGAGCTAATGAGCAGTTCTTC
CAGPQGREGANEQFF
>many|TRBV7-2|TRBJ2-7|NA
TGTGCCAGCAGCGCCCTTGGAGGCTACGAGCAGTACTTC
CASSALGGYEQYF
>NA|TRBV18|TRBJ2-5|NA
TGTGCCAGCTCAGGGAGTCCGGAAGAGACCCAGTACTTC
CASSGSPEETQYF
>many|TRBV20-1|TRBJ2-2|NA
TGCAGTGCTGTCACCGGGACCCCAGAAACCGGGGAGCTGTTTTTT
CSAVTGTPETGELFF
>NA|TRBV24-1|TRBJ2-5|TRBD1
TGTGCCACCAGTGAATCCCGACAGGGACAAGAGACCCAGTACTTC
CATSESRQGQETQYF
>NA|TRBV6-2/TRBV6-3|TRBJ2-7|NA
TGTGCCAGCAGTTCCGGACAGAAGATGCCCTACGAGCAGTACTTC
CASSSGQKMPYEQYF